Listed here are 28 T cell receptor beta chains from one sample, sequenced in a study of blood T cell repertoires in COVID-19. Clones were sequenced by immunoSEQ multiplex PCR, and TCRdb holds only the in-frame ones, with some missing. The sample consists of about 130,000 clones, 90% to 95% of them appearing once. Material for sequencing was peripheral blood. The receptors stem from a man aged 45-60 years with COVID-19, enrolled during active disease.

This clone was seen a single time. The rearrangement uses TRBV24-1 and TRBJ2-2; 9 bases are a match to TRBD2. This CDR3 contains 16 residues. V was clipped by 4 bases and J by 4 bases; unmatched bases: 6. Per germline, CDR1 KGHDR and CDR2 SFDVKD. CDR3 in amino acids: CATSDNSGSITGELFF. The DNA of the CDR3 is TGTGCCACCAGTGACAATAGCGGGAGTATCACCGGGGAGCTGTTTTTT.

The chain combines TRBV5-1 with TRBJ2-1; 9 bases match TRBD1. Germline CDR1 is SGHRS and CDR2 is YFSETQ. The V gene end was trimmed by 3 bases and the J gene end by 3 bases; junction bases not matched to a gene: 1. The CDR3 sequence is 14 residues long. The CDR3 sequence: CASSSGQGYNEQFF. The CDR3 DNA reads TGCGCCAGCAGCTCGGGACAGGGCTACAATGAGCAGTTCTTC.

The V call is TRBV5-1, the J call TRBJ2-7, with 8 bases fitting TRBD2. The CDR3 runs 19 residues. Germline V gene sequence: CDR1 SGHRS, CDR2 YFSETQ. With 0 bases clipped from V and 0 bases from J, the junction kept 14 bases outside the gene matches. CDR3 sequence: CASSLAGRLAGRSSYEQYV. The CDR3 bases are TGCGCCAGCAGCTTGGCGGGGCGGCTAGCGGGTCGAAGCTCCTACGAGCAGTACGTC.

This CDR3 reads CASSVAGRTGELFF. In DNA, the CDR3 is TGTGCCAGCAGCGTAGCGGGAAGGACCGGGGAGCTGTTTTTT. The rearrangement links TRBV11-2 to TRBJ2-2; the match to TRBD2 covers 8 bases. V lost 5 bases, J lost 5 bases, and 4 bases stayed unmatched. The germline gives CDR1 SGHAT, CDR2 FQNNGV. The length of the CDR3 is 14 residues. Together with reference TRBV11-2 and TRBJ2-2, the CDR3 gives the full variable domain: EAGVAQSPRYKIIEKRQSVAFWCNPISGHATLYWYQQILGQGPKLLIQFQNNGVVDDSQLPKDRFSAERLKGVDSTLKIQPAKLEDSAVYLCASSVAGRTGELFFGEGSRLTVL.

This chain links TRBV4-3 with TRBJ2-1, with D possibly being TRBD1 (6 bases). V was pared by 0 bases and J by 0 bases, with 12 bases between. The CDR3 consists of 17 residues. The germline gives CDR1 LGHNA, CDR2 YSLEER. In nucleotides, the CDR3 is TGCGCCAGCAGCCAAGATTCAAGGGGGAGCTCCTACAATGAGCAGTTCTTC. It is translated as CASSQDSRGSSYNEQFF.

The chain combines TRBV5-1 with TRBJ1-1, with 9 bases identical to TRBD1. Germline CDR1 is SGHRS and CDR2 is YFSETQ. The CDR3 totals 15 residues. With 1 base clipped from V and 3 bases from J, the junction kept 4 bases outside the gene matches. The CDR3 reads CASSLTGGADTEAFF. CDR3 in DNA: TGCGCCAGCAGCTTGACAGGGGGCGCCGACACTGAAGCTTTCTTT.

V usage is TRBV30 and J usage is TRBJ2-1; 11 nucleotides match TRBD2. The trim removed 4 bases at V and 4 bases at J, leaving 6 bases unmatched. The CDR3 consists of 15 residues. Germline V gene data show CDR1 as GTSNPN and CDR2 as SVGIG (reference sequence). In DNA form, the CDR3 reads TGTGCCTGGACCTGGACTAGCGGGCCTTACAATGAGCAGTTCTTC. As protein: CAWTWTSGPYNEQFF.

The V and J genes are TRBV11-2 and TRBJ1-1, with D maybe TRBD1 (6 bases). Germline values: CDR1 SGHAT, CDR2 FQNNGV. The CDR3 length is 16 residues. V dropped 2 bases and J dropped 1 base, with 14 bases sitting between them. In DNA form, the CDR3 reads TGTGCCAGCAGCTTATCGTATGGGGGCCCGAACACTGAAGCTTTCTTT. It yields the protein CASSLSYGGPNTEAFF. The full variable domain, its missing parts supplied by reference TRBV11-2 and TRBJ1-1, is EAGVAQSPRYKIIEKRQSVAFWCNPISGHATLYWYQQILGQGPKLLIQFQNNGVVDDSQLPKDRFSAERLKGVDSTLKIQPAKLEDSAVYLCASSLSYGGPNTEAFFGQGTRLTVV.

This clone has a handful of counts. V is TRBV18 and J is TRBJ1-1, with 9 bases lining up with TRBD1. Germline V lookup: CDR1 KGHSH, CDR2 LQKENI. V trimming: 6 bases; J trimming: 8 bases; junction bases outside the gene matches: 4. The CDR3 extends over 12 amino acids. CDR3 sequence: CASSQGTGEAFF. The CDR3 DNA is TGTGCCAGCTCCCAAGGGACAGGGGAAGCTTTCTTT. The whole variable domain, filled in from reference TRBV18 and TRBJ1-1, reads NAGVMQNPRHLVRRRGQEARLRCSPMKGHSHVYWYRQLPEEGLKFMVYLQKENIIDESGMPKERFSAEFPKEGPSILRIQQVVRGDSAAYFCASSQGTGEAFFGQGTRLTVV.

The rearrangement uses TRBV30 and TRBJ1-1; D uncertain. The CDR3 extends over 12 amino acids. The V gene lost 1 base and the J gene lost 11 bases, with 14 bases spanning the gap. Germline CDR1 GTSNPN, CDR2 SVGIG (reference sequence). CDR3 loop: CAWSEGGGFAFF. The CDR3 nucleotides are TGTGCCTGGAGTGAGGGAGGAGGGTTCGCTTTCTTT.

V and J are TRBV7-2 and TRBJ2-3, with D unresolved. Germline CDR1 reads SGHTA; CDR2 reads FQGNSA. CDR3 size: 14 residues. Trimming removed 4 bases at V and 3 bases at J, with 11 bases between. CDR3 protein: CASSSPRPTDTQYF. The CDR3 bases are TGTGCCAGCAGCTCCCCTAGACCGACAGATACGCAGTATTTT.

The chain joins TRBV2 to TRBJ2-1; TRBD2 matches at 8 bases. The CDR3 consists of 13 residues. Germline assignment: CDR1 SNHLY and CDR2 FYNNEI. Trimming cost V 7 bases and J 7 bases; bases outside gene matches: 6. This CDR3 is CASMAGGWNEQFF. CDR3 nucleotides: TGTGCCAGCATGGCGGGAGGTTGGAATGAGCAGTTCTTC.

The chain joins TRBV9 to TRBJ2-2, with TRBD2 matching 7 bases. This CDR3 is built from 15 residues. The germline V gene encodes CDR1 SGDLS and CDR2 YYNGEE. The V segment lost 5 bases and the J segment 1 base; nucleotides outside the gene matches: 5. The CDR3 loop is CASSDTSVNTGELFF. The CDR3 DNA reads TGTGCCAGCAGTGATACTAGCGTGAACACCGGGGAGCTGTTTTTT.

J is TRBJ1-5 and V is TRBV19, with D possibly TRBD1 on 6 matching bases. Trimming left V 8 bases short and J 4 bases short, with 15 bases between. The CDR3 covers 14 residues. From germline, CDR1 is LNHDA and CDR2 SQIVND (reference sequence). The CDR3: CASDQGLRNQPQHF. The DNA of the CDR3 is TGTGCCAGTGATCAGGGGTTAAGGAATCAGCCCCAGCATTTT.

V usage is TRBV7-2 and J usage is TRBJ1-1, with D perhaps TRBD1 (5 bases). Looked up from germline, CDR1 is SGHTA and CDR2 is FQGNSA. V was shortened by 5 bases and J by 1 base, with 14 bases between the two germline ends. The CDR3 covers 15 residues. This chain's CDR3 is CASSLPRQPNTEAFF. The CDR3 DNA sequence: TGTGCCAGCAGCCTTCCCCGACAGCCGAACACTGAAGCTTTCTTT.

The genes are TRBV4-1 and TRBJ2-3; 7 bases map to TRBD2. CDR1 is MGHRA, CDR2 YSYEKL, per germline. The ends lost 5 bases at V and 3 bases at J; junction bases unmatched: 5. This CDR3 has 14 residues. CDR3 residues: CASSSGLVTDTQYF. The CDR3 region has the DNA TGCGCCAGCAGCTCAGGACTAGTTACAGATACGCAGTATTTT.

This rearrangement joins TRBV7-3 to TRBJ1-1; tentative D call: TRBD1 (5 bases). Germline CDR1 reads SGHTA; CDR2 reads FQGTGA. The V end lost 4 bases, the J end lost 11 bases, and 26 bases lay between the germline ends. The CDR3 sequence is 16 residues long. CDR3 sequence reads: CASSSDENRAGRGAFF. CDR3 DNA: TGTGCCAGCAGCTCCGACGAAAATAGGGCAGGACGGGGGGCTTTCTTT.

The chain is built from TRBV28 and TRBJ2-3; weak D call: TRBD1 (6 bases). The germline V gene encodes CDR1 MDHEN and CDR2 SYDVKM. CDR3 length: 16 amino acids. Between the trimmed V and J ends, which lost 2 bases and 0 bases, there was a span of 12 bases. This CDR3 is CASSLPQGRSTDTQYF. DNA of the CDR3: TGTGCCAGCAGTTTACCTCAGGGGAGAAGCACAGATACGCAGTATTTT.

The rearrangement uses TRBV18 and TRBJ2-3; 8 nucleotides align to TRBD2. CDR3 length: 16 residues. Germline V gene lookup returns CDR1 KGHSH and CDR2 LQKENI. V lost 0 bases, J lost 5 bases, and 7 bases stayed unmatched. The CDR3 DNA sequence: TGTGCCAGCTCACCACCGACGGGAGGGCGGGAAGATACGCAGTATTTT. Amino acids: CASSPPTGGREDTQYF.

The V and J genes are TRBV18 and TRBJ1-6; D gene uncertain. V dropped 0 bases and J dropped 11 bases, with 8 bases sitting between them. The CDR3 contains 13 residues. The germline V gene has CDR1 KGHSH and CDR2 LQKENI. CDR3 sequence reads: CASSPPSEAPLHF. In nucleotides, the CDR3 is TGTGCCAGCTCACCACCGAGCGAAGCACCCCTCCACTTT.

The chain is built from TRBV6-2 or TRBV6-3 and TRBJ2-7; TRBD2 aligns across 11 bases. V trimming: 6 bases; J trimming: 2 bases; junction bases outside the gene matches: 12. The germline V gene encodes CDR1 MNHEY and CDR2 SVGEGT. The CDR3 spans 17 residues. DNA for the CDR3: TGTGCCAGCAGCCAGTCGGCTAGCGGGAGGTCTACCTACGAGCAGTACGTC. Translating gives CASSQSASGRSTYEQYV.

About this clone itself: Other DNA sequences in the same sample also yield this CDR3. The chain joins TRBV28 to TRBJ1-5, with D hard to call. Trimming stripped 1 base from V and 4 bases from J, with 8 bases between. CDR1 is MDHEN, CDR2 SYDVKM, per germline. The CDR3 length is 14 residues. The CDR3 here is CASSLLGGNQPQHF. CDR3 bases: TGTGCCAGCAGTTTATTAGGCGGAAATCAGCCCCAGCATTTT. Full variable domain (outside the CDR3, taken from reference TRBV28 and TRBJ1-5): DVKVTQSSRYLVKRTGEKVFLECVQDMDHENMFWYRQDPGLGLRLIYFSYDVKMKEKGDIPEGYSVSREKKERFSLILESASTNQTSMYLCASSLLGGNQPQHFGDGTRLSIL.

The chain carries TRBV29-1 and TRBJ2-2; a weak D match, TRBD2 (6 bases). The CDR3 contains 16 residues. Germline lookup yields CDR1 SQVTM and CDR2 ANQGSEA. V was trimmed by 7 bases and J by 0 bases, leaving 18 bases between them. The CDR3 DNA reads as TGCAGCGGGGGATCCGCTGGCGGGGCGAACACCGGGGAGCTGTTTTTT. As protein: CSGGSAGGANTGELFF.

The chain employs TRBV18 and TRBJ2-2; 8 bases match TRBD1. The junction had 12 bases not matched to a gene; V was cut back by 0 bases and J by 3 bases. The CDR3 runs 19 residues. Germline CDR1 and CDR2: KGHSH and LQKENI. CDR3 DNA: TGTGCCAGCTCACCACCAAGACGGACAGGGCAAACCTACACCGGGGAGCTGTTTTTT. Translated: CASSPPRRTGQTYTGELFF.

The CDR3 reads CASSTDGRETQYF. In nucleotides, the CDR3 is TGTGCCAGCAGCACTGACGGGAGGGAGACCCAGTACTTC. The chain recombines TRBV9 with TRBJ2-5; 7 bases fit TRBD2. The CDR3 extends over 13 amino acids. The germline CDR1 and CDR2 sequences are SGDLS and YYNGEE. V lost 4 bases to trimming and J lost 5 bases; unmatched junction nucleotides: 5.

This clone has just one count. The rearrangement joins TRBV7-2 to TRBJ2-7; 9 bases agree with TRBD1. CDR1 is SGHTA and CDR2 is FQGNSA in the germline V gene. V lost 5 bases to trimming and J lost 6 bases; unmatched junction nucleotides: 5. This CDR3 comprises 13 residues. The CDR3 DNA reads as TGTGCCAGCAGCCGACAGGGGGACCGCGAGCAGTACTTC. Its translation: CASSRQGDREQYF.

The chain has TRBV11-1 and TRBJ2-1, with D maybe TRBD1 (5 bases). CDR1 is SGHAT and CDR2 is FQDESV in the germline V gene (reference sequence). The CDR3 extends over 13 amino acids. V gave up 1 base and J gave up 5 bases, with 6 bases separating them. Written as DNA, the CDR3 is TGTGCCAGCAGCTTAGGGACACACAATGAGCAGTTCTTC. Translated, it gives CASSLGTHNEQFF.

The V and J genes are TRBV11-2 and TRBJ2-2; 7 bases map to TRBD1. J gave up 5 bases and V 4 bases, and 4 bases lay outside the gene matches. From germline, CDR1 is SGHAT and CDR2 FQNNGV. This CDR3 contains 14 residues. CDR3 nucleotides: TGTGCCAGCAGCTCCGACAGGGCTACCGGGGAGCTGTTTTTT. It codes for CASSSDRATGELFF.